The clone carrying this T cell receptor (beta chain) has a handful of counts. Its specificity is not known. The data belong to a study of beta chain features in type 1 diabetes. The study, taken as a whole, reports: The study found fewer insertions and more deletions at VDJ junctions in type 1 diabetes patients. Significant though moderate, a shortening of TCRB CDR3s appeared in all four CD4+ subsets of Type 1 diabetes patients.

Since all of the isolated RNA was reverse transcribed, expressed TCRB transcripts were what got sequenced. This table comes from immunoSEQ multiplex PCR, and its TCRdb copy is limited to in-frame clones, with some not included. The data hold about 710,000 clones, with 11% to 15% observed a single time. CDR3 length: 12 amino acids. Trimming cost V 6 bases and J 11 bases; bases outside gene matches: 8. Per the germline V gene, CDR1 is MNHEY and CDR2 is SVGAGI. One heparinised draw, averaging roughly 100 mL, was taken per donor. In all sorted populations, purity surpassed 95%. Sequenced input: naive CD4+ T cells from blood. This sequence originates from a man aged 18-30 years with type 1 diabetes. The chain employs TRBV6-5 and TRBJ1-1; 8 positions agree with TRBD1. The CDR3 here is CASRSIRGLAFF. CDR3 in DNA: TGTGCCAGCAGATCCATCAGGGGGCTTGCTTTCTTT.